Listed below are T cell receptor beta chains from one sample, sequenced in a study of cytomegalovirus exposure and HLA in healthy donors. Profiled with immunoSEQ multiplex PCR; TCRdb holds only in-frame clones, not every one. The profile shows about 160,000 clones, 70% to 80% of them singletons. The source material was PBMCs. The receptors were sampled from a woman aged 40-49 years in good health and CMV-seronegative. CDR3s include the opening cysteine and the closing phenylalanine or tryptophan. A D gene is named only where the DNA matches it firmly. Only some rows state a clone size, as once, few, many or a class for expanded clones.

J gene | D gene | V gene | CDR3 length | clone size | CDR3 protein
TRBJ2-3 | NA | TRBV6-5 | 13 | NA | CASSFLRTDTQYF
TRBJ2-6 | NA | TRBV6-5 | 15 | NA | CASTLLSSGANVLTF
TRBJ2-2 | NA | TRBV30 | 16 | NA | CAWGRTGEIGSGEVFF
TRBJ1-6 | TRBD1 | TRBV5-1 | 15 | NA | CASSRQGGSNSPLHF
TRBJ2-2 | TRBD1 | TRBV7-9 | 17 | NA | CASSLDISRTGTGELFF
TRBJ2-7 | NA | TRBV6-1 | 15 | NA | CASSEDYRQPYEQYF
TRBJ2-7 | TRBD1 | TRBV6-5 | 14 | NA | CASSSGDRAYEQYF
TRBJ1-1 | NA | TRBV6-1 | 14 | NA | CASSELGGAQGAFF
TRBJ2-3 | NA | TRBV6-1 | 14 | NA | CASGSGPSTDTQYF
TRBJ2-7 | NA | TRBV5-1 | 16 | NA | CASSLSPGAPTYEQYF
TRBJ2-7 | NA | TRBV7-9 | 16 | NA | CASSPRPGTSQGEQYF
TRBJ2-5 | NA | TRBV13 | 13 | once | CASSPSQGETQYF
TRBJ2-1 | TRBD2 | TRBV9 | 16 | few | CASSVRGTSGGDEQFF
TRBJ2-5 | TRBD1 | TRBV6-1 | 15 | NA | CASSELWLGGETQYF
TRBJ1-1 | NA | TRBV6-5 | 13 | NA | CASSTGSRTEAFF
TRBJ1-1 | NA | TRBV28 | 13 | once | CASSLLSGTEAFF
TRBJ1-1 | NA | TRBV11-1 | 15 | NA | CASSQSGGAHTEAFF
TRBJ1-1 | NA | TRBV5-1 | 15 | NA | CASSRGGLWNTEAFF
TRBJ1-2 | NA | TRBV6-1 | 12 | NA | CASSATDYGYTF
TRBJ2-7 | NA | TRBV28 | 11 | NA | CASTGSYEQYF
TRBJ2-2 | NA | TRBV30 | 20 | NA | CAWSVQNFLTTGAPTGELFF
TRBJ2-5 | TRBD2 | TRBV29-1 | 12 | NA | CSIAGTQETQYF
TRBJ1-5 | NA | TRBV7-9 | 15 | NA | CASSLGPGSNQPQHF
NA | NA | TRBV5-6 | 15 | few | CASSLAQKPNYEQYF
TRBJ1-2 | NA | TRBV7-2 | 13 | NA | CASSLQPNYGYTF